A selection of T cell receptor beta chains follows, all from one sample in a study of T cell repertoires in cytomegalovirus infection. TCRdb ran MiXCR on the reads and lists one entry per CDR3 protein. The table has fewer than 200,000 distinct CDR3 sequences, roughly 20% seen once. Sequencing was done on a sample of PBMCs. These receptors were taken from a human donor in good health (CMV status not recorded). Some clones in this sample may be carry-over from other donors' samples. Each CDR3 is given with its conserved first and last residue. The D gene is left open where the match is weak. Clone size appears in some rows only: once, few, many, or a class for an expanded clone.

few	.	TRBJ2-1	TRBV7-3	TGTGCCAGCAGGGCCACCAATGGGGGTGAGCAGTTCTTC	CASRATNGGEQFF
many	.	TRBJ2-2	TRBV7-9	TGTGCCAGCGGGGGCCAGGGCACCGGGGAGCTGTTTTTT	CASGGQGTGELFF
once	.	TRBJ2-7	TRBV20-1	TGCAGTGCTAGTCGGGGGAGATGGGACGAGCAGTACTTC	CSASRGRWDEQYF
once	.	TRBJ1-2	TRBV20-1	TGCAGTGCTAGGCGGGCGGGGGTAGGGGGCTACACCTTC	CSARRAGVGGYTF
few	TRBD2	TRBJ2-1	TRBV6-5	TGTGCCAGCAGTTACCGGCCTAGCGGGAGGGCCGGGCATGAGCAGTTCTTC	CASSYRPSGRAGHEQFF
many	.	TRBJ1-2	TRBV7-8	TGTGCCAGCAGCAGACAGAATAACTATGGCTACACCTTC	CASSRQNNYGYTF
.	.	TRBJ1-2	TRBV12-3/TRBV12-4	TGTGCCAGCAGTTTAACGACAGACTATGGCTACACCTTC	CASSLTTDYGYTF
.	.	TRBJ2-1	TRBV7-2	TGTGCCAGCAGCTTAGCGAGGGGTGAGCAGTTCTTC	CASSLARGEQFF
few	TRBD1	TRBJ1-2	TRBV5-1	TGCGCCAGCAGCCTAGACAGGGGAAACTATGGCTACACCTTC	CASSLDRGNYGYTF
few	.	TRBJ2-3	TRBV5-4	TGTGCCAGCAGCTTGGAAGGGACCGTTGGAGATACGCAGTATTTT	CASSLEGTVGDTQYF
.	.	TRBJ1-2	TRBV6-2/TRBV6-3	TGTGCCAGCACCCTAGCAACTCGGGCAGAGAACTATGGCTACACCTTC	CASTLATRAENYGYTF
few	.	TRBJ2-1	TRBV12-3/TRBV12-4	TGTGCCAGCAGTTTAGAAAATGAGCAGTTCTTC	CASSLENEQFF
few	.	TRBJ1-2	TRBV6-6	TGTGCCACCCGACCTAACTATGGCTACACCTTC	CATRPNYGYTF
many	.	TRBJ2-7	TRBV6-2/TRBV6-3	TGTGCCAGCAGTTACGCGACACCCTACGAGCAGTACTTC	CASSYATPYEQYF
.	TRBD1	TRBJ1-5	TRBV19	TGTGCCAGTAAACGGGACAGGGAGACGCCCCAGCATTTT	CASKRDRETPQHF
.	.	TRBJ2-1	TRBV29-1	TGCAGCGTTGTAGGGGGCTCCTACAATGAGCAGTTCTTC	CSVVGGSYNEQFF
few	TRBD1	TRBJ2-7	TRBV5-4	TGTGCCAGCAGCCTACTCAGGGGGACAGTGGTCTACGAGCAGTACTTC	CASSLLRGTVVYEQYF
.	TRBD1	TRBJ1-2	TRBV5-6	TGTGCCAGCAGCTCCTCGACAGGGGGGAACTATGGCTACACCTTC	CASSSSTGGNYGYTF
.	.	TRBJ1-5	TRBV30	TGTGCCTGGAGTGGGGCGGCGGGCAATCAGCCCCAGCATTTT	CAWSGAAGNQPQHF
few	.	TRBJ2-3	TRBV12-3/TRBV12-4	TGTGCCAGCAGTTTAGAAGGGCATACGCAGTATTTT	CASSLEGHTQYF